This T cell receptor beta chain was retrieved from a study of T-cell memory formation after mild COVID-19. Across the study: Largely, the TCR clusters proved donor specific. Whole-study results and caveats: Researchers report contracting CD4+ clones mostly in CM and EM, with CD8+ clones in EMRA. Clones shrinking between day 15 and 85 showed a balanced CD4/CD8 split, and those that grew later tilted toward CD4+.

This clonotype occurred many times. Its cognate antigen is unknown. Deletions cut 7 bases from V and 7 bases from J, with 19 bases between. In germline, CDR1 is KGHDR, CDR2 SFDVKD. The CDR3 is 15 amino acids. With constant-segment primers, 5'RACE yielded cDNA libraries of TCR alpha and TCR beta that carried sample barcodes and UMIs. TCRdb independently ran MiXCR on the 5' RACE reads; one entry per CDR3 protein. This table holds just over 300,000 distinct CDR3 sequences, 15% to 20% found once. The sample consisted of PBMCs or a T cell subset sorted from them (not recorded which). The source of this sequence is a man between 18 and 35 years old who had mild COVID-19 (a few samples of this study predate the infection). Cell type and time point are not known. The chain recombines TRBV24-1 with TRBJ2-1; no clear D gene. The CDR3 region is CATSPRVTPRNEQFF. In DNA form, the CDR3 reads TGTGCCACCAGCCCCCGGGTCACCCCGAGGAATGAGCAGTTCTTC.